These T cell receptor beta chains were read from a single sample in a study of blood T cell repertoires in COVID-19. The repertoire was sequenced with immunoSEQ multiplex PCR; TCRdb's copy has only in-frame clones and lacks some. The table lists hundreds of thousands of clones, approximately 88% of them singletons. The specimen sequenced was peripheral blood. These TCRs come from a woman in her twenties or thirties with COVID-19, enrolled during active disease. The CDR3 runs from the conserved cysteine through the conserved F or W. Fields, in order: CDR3 protein, V gene, J gene.

CDR3aa: CASSQVAENTEAFF
v_gene: TRBV4-1
j_gene: TRBJ1-1

CDR3aa: CASSFGQHTEAFF
v_gene: TRBV5-8
j_gene: TRBJ1-1

CDR3aa: CASSIGLAGEDETQYF
v_gene: TRBV5-1
j_gene: TRBJ2-5

CDR3aa: CASSSRLAGRGSDEQFF
v_gene: TRBV7-2
j_gene: TRBJ2-1

CDR3aa: CASSLLVPLNEQFF
v_gene: TRBV7-9
j_gene: TRBJ2-1

CDR3aa: CSGTSFSNEQFF
v_gene: TRBV29-1
j_gene: TRBJ2-1

CDR3aa: CASSQDFRQGGQPQHF
v_gene: TRBV4-3
j_gene: TRBJ1-5

CDR3aa: CASSIDLAGGETQYF
v_gene: TRBV19
j_gene: TRBJ2-5

CDR3aa: CSVIRLSSYEQYF
v_gene: TRBV29-1
j_gene: TRBJ2-7

CDR3aa: CASSPRGRDNQPQHF
v_gene: TRBV18
j_gene: TRBJ1-5

CDR3aa: CASSIFWESNTGELFF
v_gene: TRBV19
j_gene: TRBJ2-2

CDR3aa: CASSPNMAGKDQPQHF
v_gene: TRBV18
j_gene: TRBJ1-5

CDR3aa: CASSTDREHQPQHF
v_gene: TRBV7-9
j_gene: TRBJ1-5

CDR3aa: CSVTQASGNQPQHF
v_gene: TRBV29-1
j_gene: TRBJ1-5

CDR3aa: CASSLERVLTPRGSYNEQFF
v_gene: TRBV7-8
j_gene: TRBJ2-1

CDR3aa: CASSSNSGIYNEQFF
v_gene: TRBV7-6
j_gene: TRBJ2-1

CDR3aa: CASSPDGRAEETQYF
v_gene: TRBV18
j_gene: TRBJ2-5

CDR3aa: CASSEERDSYNEQFF
v_gene: TRBV6-1
j_gene: TRBJ2-1

CDR3aa: CASSLVLANEQFF
v_gene: TRBV11-2
j_gene: TRBJ2-1